Following are 26 T cell receptor beta chains from one sample sequenced in a study of blood T cell repertoires in COVID-19 (dated by TCRdb to 2020 to 2022). To prepare the library, the immunoSEQ multiplex PCR assay was applied. Imported from immuneACCESS, the table was reduced by TCRdb to in-frame sequences with V and J called. These copies leave out some clones; in studies compared against another copy, an unresolved V gene accounts for under half, and the cause of the remainder is not known. The table for this sample lists some 520,000 clones; 75% to 90% of them were counted only once. The ten largest clones capture roughly 0.84% of the sample. Source material: peripheral blood. These receptors were collected from a man between 18 and 35 years old with COVID-19, enrolled during active disease.

The J gene is TRBJ2-1, the V gene TRBV11-3; the D gene is possibly TRBD1 (5 bases). V was cut by 5 bases and J by 9 bases, with 23 bases left in between. Germline CDR1 reads SGHNT; CDR2 reads YENEEA. The CDR3 length is 16 residues. CDR3 amino acids: CASSPMGGASLGEQFF. In DNA form, the CDR3 reads TGTGCCAGCAGCCCAATGGGTGGGGCTAGTCTCGGTGAGCAGTTCTTC.

The chain employs TRBV11-2 and TRBJ1-5; D remains unclear. Trimming shortened V by 5 bases and J by 4 bases, and 12 bases separated the two germline ends. Germline lookup yields CDR1 SGHAT and CDR2 FQNNGV. CDR3 size: 14 residues. The CDR3 spells CASSQTTGNQPQHF. CDR3 DNA: TGTGCCAGCAGCCAAACAACGGGAAATCAGCCCCAGCATTTT.

V usage is TRBV14 and J usage is TRBJ2-3; no clear D. The V end was cut by 1 base, the J end by 3 bases, with 5 bases between. The CDR3 is 13 amino acids. Germline CDR1 is SGHDN and CDR2 is FVKESK. CDR3 coding DNA: TGTGCCAGCAGCCAAGTCCTAACAGATACGCAGTATTTT. Translated, it gives CASSQVLTDTQYF.

The CDR3 sequence: CASGKREGLKTQYF. DNA of the CDR3: TGTGCCAGCGGGAAGCGGGAGGGCCTAAAGACCCAGTACTTC. The chain combines TRBV6-9 with TRBJ2-5; the match to TRBD2 covers 10 bases. CDR1 and CDR2 from the germline V gene are MNHGY and SVAAGI. CDR3 length equals 14 residues. With V trimmed by 8 bases and J by 6 bases, 9 bases remained unmatched.

This chain connects TRBV3-1 (or the pseudogene TRBV3-2) to TRBJ1-5, with TRBD1 matching 7 bases. This CDR3 is 15 amino acids long. Trimming took 0 bases from V and 7 from J; bases not matched to a gene: 6. Germline CDR1 reads LGHDT; CDR2 reads YNNKEL (reference sequence). The CDR3 region is CASSQEGNRGQPQHF. The CDR3 DNA sequence: TGTGCCAGCAGCCAAGAGGGAAACAGGGGACAGCCCCAGCATTTT.

The rearrangement links TRBV27 to TRBJ1-1, with a tentative D call TRBD1 (6 bases). Germline CDR1 reads MNHEY; CDR2 reads SMNVEV (reference sequence). CDR3 length: 14 residues. V lost 6 bases and J lost 1, with 12 bases in between. The CDR3 reads CASRWTAGNTEAFF. In nucleotides, the CDR3 is TGTGCCAGCAGGTGGACAGCCGGGAACACTGAAGCTTTCTTT.

This clone was seen a handful of times. The genes are TRBV4-1 and TRBJ1-2; D is unresolved. This CDR3 region has 14 residues. V was shortened by 0 bases and J by 5 bases, with 10 bases between the two germline ends. Germline CDR1 reads MGHRA; CDR2 reads YSYEKL. CDR3 sequence: CASSQDNGEYGYTF. The CDR3 DNA reads as TGCGCCAGCAGCCAAGATAACGGTGAATATGGCTACACCTTC.

This chain connects TRBV7-2 to TRBJ1-1; possible D gene TRBD1, 6 bases. V lost 3 bases and J 0 bases, leaving 8 bases between the germline ends. CDR3 size: 14 residues. Germline V gene sequence: CDR1 SGHTA, CDR2 FQGNSA. CDR3 amino acids: CASSFGQLNTEAFF. The CDR3 nucleotides are TGTGCCAGCAGCTTTGGACAGCTGAACACTGAAGCTTTCTTT.

This chain connects TRBV7-9 to TRBJ2-3; the match to TRBD2 covers 9 bases. Germline-derived CDR1 and CDR2 are SEHNR and FQNEAQ (reference sequence). The CDR3 has 18 amino acids. The V segment lost 2 bases and the J segment 0 bases; nucleotides outside the gene matches: 9. The DNA of the CDR3 is TGTGCCAGCAGCTTATCAAGCGGGGGGCGAGCAAGCACAGATACGCAGTATTTT. Residues: CASSLSSGGRASTDTQYF.

V gene TRBV7-8 combines with J gene TRBJ1-6; no clear D gene. Trimming left V 2 bases short and J 10 bases short, with 12 bases between. The germline CDR1 and CDR2 sequences are SGHVS and FQNEAQ. The CDR3 length is 14 residues. CDR3 residues: CASSLRAVESPLHF. CDR3 in DNA: TGTGCCAGCAGCTTAAGAGCCGTCGAGTCACCCCTCCACTTT. The whole variable domain, remainder taken from reference TRBV7-8 and TRBJ1-6, is GAGVSQSPRYKVAKRGQDVALRCDPISGHVSLFWYQQALGQGPEFLTYFQNEAQLDKSGLPSDRFFAERPEGSVSTLKIQRTQQEDSAVYLCASSLRAVESPLHFGNGTRLTVT.

This rearrangement joins TRBV7-8 to TRBJ2-1, with 9 nucleotides matching TRBD2. Trimming cost V 5 bases and J 6 bases; bases outside gene matches: 8. The CDR3 covers 15 residues. CDR1 and CDR2 (germline): SGHVS, FQNEAQ. The DNA for the CDR3 is TGTGCCAGCAGCGTTGGGCGGGGGGGAAGCAATGAGCAGTTCTTC. Translated, it gives CASSVGRGGSNEQFF.

J is TRBJ1-5 and V is TRBV6-6; D unclear. The length of the CDR3 is 14 residues. The V gene lost 2 bases and the J gene lost 7 bases, with 12 bases spanning the gap. Germline lookup yields CDR1 MNHNY and CDR2 SVGAGI (reference sequence). The CDR3 coding sequence is TGTGCCAGCAGTTACCGCGGCCCGGGGCAGCCCCAGCATTTT. Encoded protein: CASSYRGPGQPQHF.

J is TRBJ1-2 and V is TRBV3-1 (or the pseudogene TRBV3-2); D ambiguous. V lost 0 bases, J lost 8 bases, and 13 bases lay in between. This CDR3 spans 14 amino acids. From germline, CDR1 is LGHDT and CDR2 YNNKEL (reference sequence). CDR3 sequence: CASSQDGSTGGYTF. The CDR3 DNA is TGTGCCAGCAGCCAAGATGGATCCACGGGGGGCTACACCTTC.

The chain carries TRBV11-2 and TRBJ2-7, with D unresolved. This CDR3 contains 12 residues. Germline-derived CDR1 and CDR2 are SGHAT and FQNNGV. V lost 2 bases and J lost 2, with 4 bases in between. The CDR3 coding sequence is TGTGCCAGCAGCTTACTAGCCTACGAGCAGTACTTC. Translating gives CASSLLAYEQYF.

V gene TRBV29-1 combines with J gene TRBJ1-1; TRBD1 matches at 7 bases. Trimming removed 2 bases from V and 1 base from J; junction bases left unmatched: 10. Germline CDR1 SQVTM, CDR2 ANQGSEA. CDR3 length equals 16 residues. This CDR3 is CSVEKGARRKNTEAFF. CDR3 in DNA: TGCAGCGTTGAAAAGGGGGCGCGGAGGAAGAACACTGAAGCTTTCTTT.

The genes are TRBV12-3 or TRBV12-4 and TRBJ1-2, with 7 bases fitting TRBD1. V shed 6 bases and J 6 bases; nucleotides not matched to a gene: 7. The CDR3 extends over 13 amino acids. CDR3 loop: CASSLTGRHGYTF. CDR3 nucleotide sequence: TGTGCCAGCAGCCTGACAGGGCGCCATGGCTACACCTTC.

V usage is TRBV19 and J usage is TRBJ1-1; D uncertain. The CDR3 extends over 16 amino acids. Germline CDR1 reads LNHDA; CDR2 reads SQIVND (reference sequence). Deletions cut 3 bases from V and 5 bases from J, with 19 bases between. The DNA of the CDR3 is TGTGCCAGTAGTATCCCCCCCGACGGGAGTAAGACTGAAGCTTTCTTT. Its translation is CASSIPPDGSKTEAFF.

The V gene is TRBV2, the J gene TRBJ2-7; D gene ambiguous. This CDR3 spans 12 amino acids. Germline V CDR1 and CDR2: SNHLY, FYNNEI. Deletions cut 6 bases from V and 4 bases from J, with 10 bases between. The CDR3 here is CASRVTPYEQYF. DNA of the CDR3: TGTGCCAGCAGGGTTACACCTTACGAGCAGTACTTC.

The V gene is TRBV5-1, the J gene TRBJ2-7, with D perhaps TRBD2 (6 bases). The CDR3 has 15 amino acids. V lost 0 bases and J lost 3, with 13 bases in between. Germline CDR1 reads SGHRS; CDR2 reads YFSETQ. The CDR3 nucleotides are TGCGCCAGCAGCTTGGAATCGGGAGAGGTCTACGAGCAGTACTTC. Protein sequence: CASSLESGEVYEQYF.

This sequence joins TRBV11-2 and TRBJ1-2; 7 bases match TRBD1. V was clipped by 5 bases and J by 6 bases; unmatched bases: 6. This CDR3 has 13 residues. CDR1 is SGHAT, CDR2 FQNNGV, per germline. The DNA for the CDR3 is TGTGCCAGCAGCGCGGGACAGATAAATGGCTACACCTTC. This translates into CASSAGQINGYTF.

V gene TRBV5-4 combines with J gene TRBJ1-1; 9 positions agree with TRBD1. This CDR3 comprises 13 residues. After removal of 5 bases from V and 8 bases from J, the junction contained 7 bases not matched to a gene. The germline V gene has CDR1 SGHNT and CDR2 YYREEE (reference sequence). In DNA form, the CDR3 reads TGTGCCAGCAGTTTACCGGGACAGGGAGAAGCTTTCTTT. Protein: CASSLPGQGEAFF.

This chain joins TRBV2 and TRBJ1-5; 9 bases align to TRBD1. The CDR3 sequence is 21 residues long. V shed 4 bases and J 0 bases; nucleotides not matched to a gene: 19. Germline assignment: CDR1 SNHLY and CDR2 FYNNEI. CDR3 DNA: TGTGCCAGCAGTGTCGACTTGGGGACAGGGCTGGCTGAATATAGCAATCAGCCCCAGCATTTT. Its translation is CASSVDLGTGLAEYSNQPQHF.

V is TRBV5-4 and J is TRBJ2-7; 7 nucleotides agree with TRBD2. The CDR3 is 16 residues long. Germline CDR1 and CDR2: SGHNT and YYREEE (reference sequence). The junction had 11 bases not matched to a gene; V was cut back by 3 bases and J by 2 bases. Here the CDR3 reads CASSYLAPSGPYEQYF. Written as DNA, the CDR3 is TGTGCCAGCAGCTACCTCGCCCCTAGCGGTCCCTACGAGCAGTACTTC.

In its sample, this clone was seen once. The V call is TRBV11-2, the J call TRBJ2-7; D might be TRBD1 (5 bases). This CDR3 is built from 15 residues. V lost 0 bases and J 4 bases, leaving 13 bases between the germline ends. The V gene's germline CDR1 is SGHAT and CDR2 FQNNGV. The CDR3 region is CASSLDFSTGYEQYF. Here the CDR3 DNA reads TGTGCCAGCAGCTTAGATTTCAGTACAGGTTACGAGCAGTACTTC.

This clone was found once. This chain links TRBV5-1 with TRBJ2-1, with 7 bases that match TRBD1. Germline CDR1 reads SGHRS; CDR2 reads YFSETQ. This CDR3 is built from 17 residues. The V segment lost 1 base and the J segment 2 bases; nucleotides outside the gene matches: 9. The CDR3 here is CASSLRVDRATYNEQFF. CDR3 nucleotide sequence: TGCGCCAGCAGCTTGCGGGTAGACAGGGCGACCTACAATGAGCAGTTCTTC. Full variable domain (remainder filled in from reference TRBV5-1 and TRBJ2-1): KAGVTQTPRYLIKTRGQQVTLSCSPISGHRSVSWYQQTPGQGLQFLFEYFSETQRNKGNFPGRFSGRQFSNSRSEMNVSTLELGDSALYLCASSLRVDRATYNEQFFGPGTRLTVL.

The chain recombines TRBV7-9 with TRBJ1-1; the D is unclear. This CDR3 is built from 13 residues. Between the trimmed V and J ends, which lost 1 base and 11 bases, there was a span of 14 bases. The germline CDR1 and CDR2 sequences are SEHNR and FQNEAQ (reference sequence). CDR3 coding DNA: TGTGCCAGCAGCTTAGATGGGGAGGATTGGGCTTTCTTT. Amino acid sequence: CASSLDGEDWAFF.